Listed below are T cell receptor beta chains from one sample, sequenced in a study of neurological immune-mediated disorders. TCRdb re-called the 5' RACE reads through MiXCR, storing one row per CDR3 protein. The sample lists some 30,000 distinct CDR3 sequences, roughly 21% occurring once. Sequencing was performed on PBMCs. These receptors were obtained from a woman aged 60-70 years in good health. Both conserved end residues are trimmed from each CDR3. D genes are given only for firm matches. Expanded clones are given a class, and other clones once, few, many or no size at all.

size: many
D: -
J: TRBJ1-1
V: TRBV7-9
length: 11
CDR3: ASSLGSTRQAF

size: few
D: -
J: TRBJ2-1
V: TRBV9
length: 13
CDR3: ASSVRGLHSNEQF

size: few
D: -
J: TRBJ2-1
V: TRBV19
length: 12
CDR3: ASRGQVSYNEQF

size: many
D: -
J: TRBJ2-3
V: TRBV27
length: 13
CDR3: ASSFSTFWSDTQY

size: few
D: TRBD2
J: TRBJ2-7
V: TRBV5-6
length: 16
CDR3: ASSLHTGGRLGSYEQY

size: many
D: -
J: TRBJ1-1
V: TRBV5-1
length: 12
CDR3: ASSLGDSNTEAF

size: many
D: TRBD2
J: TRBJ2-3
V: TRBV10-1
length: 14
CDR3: ASSAGLGVSTDTQY

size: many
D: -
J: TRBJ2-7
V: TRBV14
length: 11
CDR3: ASSQVTNYEQY

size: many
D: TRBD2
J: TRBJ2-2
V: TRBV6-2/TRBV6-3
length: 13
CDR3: ASTRELAGTGELF

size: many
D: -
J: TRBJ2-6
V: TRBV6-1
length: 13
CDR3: ASSGTVSGANVLT

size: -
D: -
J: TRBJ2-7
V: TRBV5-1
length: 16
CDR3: ASSKGAGGLTIGTEQY

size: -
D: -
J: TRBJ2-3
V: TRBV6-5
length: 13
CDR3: AGSYGSFTTDTQY

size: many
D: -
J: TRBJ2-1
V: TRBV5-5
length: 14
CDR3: ASTLAGQGPYNEQF

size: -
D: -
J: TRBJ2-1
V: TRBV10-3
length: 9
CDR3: AISEFNEQF

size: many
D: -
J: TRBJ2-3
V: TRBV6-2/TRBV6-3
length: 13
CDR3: ASSYGGTTTDTQY

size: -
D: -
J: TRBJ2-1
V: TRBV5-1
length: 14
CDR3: AGSLGAGARYNEQF

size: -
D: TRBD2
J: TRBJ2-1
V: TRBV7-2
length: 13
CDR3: ASSPRAGGLNEQF